Listed below are T cell receptor beta chains from one sample, sequenced in a study of T cells after yellow fever vaccination. TCRdb processed the 5' RACE reads anew with MiXCR; each CDR3 protein has one entry. The sample includes around 590,000 distinct CDR3 sequences, approximately 13% of them seen just once. Material: PBMCs, obtained on the day of the yellow fever booster vaccination. The receptors here all came from a man aged 30 to 45 who received the YFV17D yellow fever vaccine. CDR3s include the opening cysteine and the closing phenylalanine or tryptophan. A D gene is named only where the DNA matches it firmly. A clone size is listed for some rows: how often the clone was seen (once, few, many), or a class if it is expanded.

abundance | j_gene | v_gene | d_gene | CDR3aa | CDR3nt
- | TRBJ2-5 | TRBV23-1 | - | CASSLCGRGGGETQYF | TGCGCCAGCAGTCTGTGTGGCAGGGGGGGAGGAGAGACCCAGTACTTC
few | TRBJ2-7 | TRBV7-2 | - | CASSLVETGPEQYF | TGTGCCAGCAGCTTAGTTGAGACAGGTCCCGAGCAGTACTTC
- | TRBJ2-7 | TRBV6-6 | - | CASAGGRGYEQYF | TGTGCCAGCGCCGGAGGGAGAGGATACGAGCAGTACTTC
few | TRBJ2-1 | TRBV20-1 | TRBD1 | CSATPGQGHNEQFF | TGCAGTGCTACGCCGGGACAGGGACACAATGAGCAGTTCTTC
- | TRBJ1-1 | TRBV6-5 | - | CASSYAGLNTEAFF | TGTGCCAGCAGTTACGCCGGCTTGAACACTGAAGCTTTCTTT
few | TRBJ2-1 | TRBV4-2 | TRBD2 | CASSQGPLTSGSYNEQFF | TGTGCCAGCAGCCAAGGCCCTCTCACTAGCGGGTCCTACAATGAGCAGTTCTTC
few | TRBJ2-2 | TRBV7-2 | TRBD1 | CASSSDRGSLWELFF | TGTGCCAGCAGCTCCGACAGGGGGAGTTTGTGGGAGCTGTTTTTT
- | TRBJ2-5 | TRBV6-1 | - | CASSDHRLETQYF | TGTGCCAGCAGTGATCACAGACTAGAGACCCAGTACTTC
- | TRBJ2-2 | TRBV30 | TRBD2 | CAWSVGLGVTGELFF | TGTGCCTGGAGTGTGGGACTAGGAGTGACCGGGGAGCTGTTTTTT
few | TRBJ2-5 | TRBV9 | TRBD2 | CASSHLGLADKETQYF | TGTGCCAGCAGCCACCTCGGACTAGCGGACAAAGAGACCCAGTACTTC
once | TRBJ2-5 | TRBV10-3 | TRBD2 | CAISEGPAGVQGTQYF | TGTGCCATCAGTGAGGGCCCAGCGGGGGTCCAAGGGACCCAGTACTTC
- | TRBJ2-1 | TRBV6-1 | TRBD2 | CASSETLAGVYEQFF | TGTGCCAGCAGTGAAACACTAGCGGGAGTCTATGAGCAGTTCTTC
few | TRBJ1-2 | TRBV5-1 | - | CASSLRTGDYGYTF | TGCGCCAGCAGCTTGCGAACAGGAGACTATGGCTACACCTTC
- | TRBJ2-2 | TRBV29-1 | TRBD2 | CSVRGLAGLTGELFF | TGCAGCGTTAGAGGACTAGCGGGACTCACCGGGGAGCTGTTTTTT
few | TRBJ1-5 | TRBV7-9 | - | CASSYTGQPQHF | TGTGCCAGCAGTTACACAGGGCAGCCCCAGCATTTT
many | TRBJ2-7 | TRBV7-9 | - | CASTASYEQYF | TGTGCCAGCACCGCTTCCTACGAGCAGTACTTC
few | TRBJ2-7 | TRBV11-3 | TRBD1 | CASSPRTGKGEQYF | TGTGCCAGCAGCCCGAGGACAGGGAAGGGCGAGCAGTACTTC
- | TRBJ1-5 | TRBV7-9 | - | CASSLGHANQPQHF | TGTGCCAGCAGCTTGGGGCATGCCAATCAGCCCCAGCATTTT
- | TRBJ1-1 | TRBV9 | - | CASSVGIGGTEAFF | TGTGCCAGCAGCGTAGGTATCGGGGGCACTGAAGCTTTCTTT
- | TRBJ2-1 | TRBV20-1 | - | CSARFTPTPYNEQFF | TGCAGTGCTAGATTTACACCGACACCCTACAATGAGCAGTTCTTC
- | TRBJ2-1 | TRBV5-1 | TRBD1 | CASSFSRQGDYNEQFF | TGCGCCAGCAGCTTTTCCAGACAGGGGGACTACAATGAGCAGTTCTTC
few | TRBJ2-3 | TRBV7-2 | - | CASSPSGGDTQYF | TGTGCCAGCAGCCCATCAGGAGGAGATACGCAGTATTTT
few | TRBJ2-5 | TRBV5-5 | - | CASSPGRVDETQYF | TGTGCCAGCAGCCCGGGAAGGGTTGATGAGACCCAGTACTTC
many | TRBJ2-7 | TRBV7-2 | TRBD2 | CASSWTSGTYEQYF | TGCGCCAGCAGCTGGACTAGCGGCACCTACGAGCAGTACTTC
many | TRBJ2-5 | TRBV6-1 | TRBD2 | CASKGIAGGEETQYF | TGTGCCAGCAAGGGGATAGCGGGAGGGGAGGAGACCCAGTACTTC
- | TRBJ2-1 | TRBV4-3 | - | CASSQDGKMQFF | TGCGCCAGCAGCCAAGATGGGAAAATGCAGTTCTTC